This T cell receptor beta chain was captured in a study of early T cells in non-severe SARS-CoV-2 infection. TCRdb recomputed calls from the 5' RACE reads with MiXCR, one row per CDR3 protein. The sample holds just over 80,000 distinct CDR3 sequences, around 15% seen once. The germline V gene encodes CDR1 KGHSH and CDR2 LQKENI. The V and J ends lost 4 bases and 1 base respectively, with 13 bases between them. The CDR3 is made up of 15 amino acids. This clonotype was found many times. The chain couples TRBV18 to TRBJ1-1; no reliable D call. This clonotype originated in an adult who was a healthcare worker with PCR-confirmed SARS-CoV-2 infection or an uninfected control (not recorded which). Sequencing used whole blood. This CDR3 reads CASSLATASNTEAFF. CDR3 bases: TGTGCCAGCTCACTAGCGACTGCCTCGAACACTGAAGCTTTCTTT.